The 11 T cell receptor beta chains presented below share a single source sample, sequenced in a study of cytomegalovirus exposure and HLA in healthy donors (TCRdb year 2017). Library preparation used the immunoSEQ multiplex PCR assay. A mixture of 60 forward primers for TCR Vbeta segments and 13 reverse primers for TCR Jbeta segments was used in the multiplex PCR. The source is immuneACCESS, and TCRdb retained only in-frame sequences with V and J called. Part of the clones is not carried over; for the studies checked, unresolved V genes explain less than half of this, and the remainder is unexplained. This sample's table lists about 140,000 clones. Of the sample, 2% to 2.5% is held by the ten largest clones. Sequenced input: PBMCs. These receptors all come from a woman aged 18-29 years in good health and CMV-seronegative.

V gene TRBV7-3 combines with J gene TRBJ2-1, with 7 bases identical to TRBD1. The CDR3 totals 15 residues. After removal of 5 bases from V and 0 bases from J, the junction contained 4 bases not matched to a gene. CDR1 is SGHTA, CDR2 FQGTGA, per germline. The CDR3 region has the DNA TGTGCCAGCAGCCCCGGGACAGCCTCCTACAATGAGCAGTTCTTC. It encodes CASSPGTASYNEQFF.

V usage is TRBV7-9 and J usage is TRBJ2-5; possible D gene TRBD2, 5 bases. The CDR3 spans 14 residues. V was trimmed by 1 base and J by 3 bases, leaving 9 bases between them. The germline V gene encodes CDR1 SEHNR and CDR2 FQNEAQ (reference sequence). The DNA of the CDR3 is TGTGCCAGCAGCTTAGTCCTCGGGGAAGAGACCCAGTACTTC. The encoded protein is CASSLVLGEETQYF.

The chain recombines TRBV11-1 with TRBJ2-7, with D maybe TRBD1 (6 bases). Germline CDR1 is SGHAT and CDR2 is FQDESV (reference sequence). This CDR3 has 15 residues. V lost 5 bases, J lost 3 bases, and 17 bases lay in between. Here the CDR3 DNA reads TGTGCCAGCAGCCCCCACAGGGATCCCCTCTACGAGCAGTACTTC. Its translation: CASSPHRDPLYEQYF.

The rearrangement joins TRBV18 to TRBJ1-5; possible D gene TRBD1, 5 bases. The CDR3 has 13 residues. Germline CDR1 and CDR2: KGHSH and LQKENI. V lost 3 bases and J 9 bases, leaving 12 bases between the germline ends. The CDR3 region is CASSPSGEGPQHF. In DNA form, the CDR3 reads TGTGCCAGCTCACCCTCGGGGGAAGGGCCCCAGCATTTT.

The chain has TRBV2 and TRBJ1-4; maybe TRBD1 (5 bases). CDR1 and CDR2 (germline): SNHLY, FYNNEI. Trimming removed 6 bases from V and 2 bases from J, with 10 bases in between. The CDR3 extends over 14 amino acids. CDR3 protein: CASSRDWTNEKLFF. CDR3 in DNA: TGTGCCAGCAGCCGGGACTGGACTAATGAAAAACTGTTTTTT.

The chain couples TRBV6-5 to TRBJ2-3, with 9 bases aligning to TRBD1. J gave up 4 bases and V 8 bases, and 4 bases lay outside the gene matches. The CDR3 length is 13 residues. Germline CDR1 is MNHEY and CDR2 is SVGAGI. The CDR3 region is CASRQGVSDTQYF. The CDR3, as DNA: TGTGCCAGCCGACAGGGGGTTTCAGATACGCAGTATTTT.

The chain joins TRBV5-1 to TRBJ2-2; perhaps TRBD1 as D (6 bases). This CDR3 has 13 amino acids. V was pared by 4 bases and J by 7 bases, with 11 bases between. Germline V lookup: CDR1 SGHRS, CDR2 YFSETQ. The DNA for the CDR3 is TGCGCCAGCAGCGCCCGACAGGACGGGGAGCTGTTTTTT. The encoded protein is CASSARQDGELFF.

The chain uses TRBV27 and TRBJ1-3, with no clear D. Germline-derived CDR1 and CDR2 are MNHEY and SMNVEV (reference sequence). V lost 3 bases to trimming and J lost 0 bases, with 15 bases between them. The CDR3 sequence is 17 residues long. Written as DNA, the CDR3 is TGTGCCAGCAGTTTGGAGGCACCCCATTACTCTGGAAACACCATATATTTT. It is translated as CASSLEAPHYSGNTIYF.

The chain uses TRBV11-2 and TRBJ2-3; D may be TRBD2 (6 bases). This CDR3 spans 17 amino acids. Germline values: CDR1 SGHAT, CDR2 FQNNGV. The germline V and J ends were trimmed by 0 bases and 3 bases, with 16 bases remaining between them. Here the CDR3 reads CASSLDRGGRSTDTQYF. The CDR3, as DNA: TGTGCCAGCAGCTTAGATCGTGGAGGGAGGTCGACAGATACGCAGTATTTT.

This chain's CDR3 is CASSLGTARNNEQFF. For the CDR3, the DNA is TGTGCCAGCAGCTTAGGGACAGCGAGAAACAATGAGCAGTTCTTC. The chain combines TRBV7-2 with TRBJ2-1, with a weak D call TRBD1 (6 bases). Germline V gene data show CDR1 as SGHTA and CDR2 as FQGNSA. Trimming removed 1 base from V and 5 bases from J, with 12 bases in between. The CDR3 contains 15 residues.

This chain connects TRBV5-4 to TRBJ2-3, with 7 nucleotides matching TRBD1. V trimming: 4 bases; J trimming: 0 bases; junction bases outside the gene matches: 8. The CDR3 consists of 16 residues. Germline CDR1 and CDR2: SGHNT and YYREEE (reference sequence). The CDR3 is CASSKEGAASTDTQYF. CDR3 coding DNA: TGTGCCAGCAGCAAAGAGGGGGCAGCTAGCACAGATACGCAGTATTTT.